Presented here are 14 T cell receptor delta chains from one specimen sequenced in a study of γδ T cells in repeated Plasmodium falciparum infection. TCRdb redid clone calling on the multiplex PCR reads using CATT. The table includes about 89,000 delta-chain clones, more than 1.4% detected once. Gammadelta T cells were flow-sorted from PBMC into Vgamma9/Vdelta2+ and Vdelta2-negative populations for bulk analysis. The sequenced sample consisted of gamma-delta T cells from blood. The source of these receptors is a pool of human donors (malaria-infected and uninfected, not separated).

This clone was observed many times. Only one base separates this from a far larger clonotype, so it likely reflects a read error. The J gene is TRDJ3, the V gene TRDV1; 11 bases are shared with TRDD3. Matching the DNA to germline supplied the J gene, which TCRdb does not give. This CDR3 region has 27 residues. Germline V gene lookup returns CDR1 TSWWSYY and CDR2 QGS. CDR3 coding DNA: TGTGCTCTTGGAAGGGCTCCTTTTAATTTCTGGGGGATACACGACAGTCACTCCTCCTGGGGCACCCGACAGATGTTTTTC. Amino acids: CALGRAPFNFWGIHDSHSSWGTRQMFF.

This clone was detected a few times. TCRdb lists the protein of a much larger clone for this DNA, which differs at residue 5, so this is likely a read error; the protein given here is translated from the DNA itself. The CDR3 region has the DNA TGTGCCTGTGACGCCTTACTGGGGGCTAACTCTTTGACAGCACAACTCTTCTTT. It codes for CACDALLGANSLTAQLFF. The chain uses TRDV2 and TRDJ2; 8 bases agree with TRDD3. V lost 3 bases to trimming and J lost 0 bases; unmatched junction nucleotides: 11. The germline V gene has CDR1 GEAIGNYY and CDR2 EKD. This CDR3 region has 18 residues.

This clone was found a few times. The TCRdb record carries a much larger clone's protein, which differs from this DNA's translation at residue 24; a read error is the likely cause, and the protein listed here is the DNA translation. No call exists for the J gene, whereas the V gene is TRDV1; TRDD3 was called by the table and not checked on the DNA. The germline gives CDR1 TSWWSYY, CDR2 QGS. There are 26 residues in the CDR3. This CDR3 is CALGEFLLGGFSKKPHPLDPTDKPIF. DNA of the CDR3: TGTGCTCTTGGGGAATTCCTACTCGGGGGATTTTCCAAGAAGCCGCACCCTTTGGACCCCACCGATAAACCCATCTTT.

Note on this clone: For this DNA, TCRdb reports the protein of a much larger clone, which diverges at residue 13, most likely from a read error; the protein presented here is translated directly from the DNA. The V gene reported is TRDV2; the J gene is uncalled; TRDD3, the table's D call, lacks a check against the DNA. Germline assignment: CDR1 GEAIGNYY and CDR2 EKD. The CDR3 runs to 14 residues. The CDR3 nucleotides are TGTGCCTGTGACAGAGGGGGATCCACCGATAAACTCACCTTT. The encoded protein is CACDRGGSTDKLTF.

As to this clone: A far larger clone is one nucleotide away, so this likely arose from a read error. Distinct nucleotide sequences in the sample also encode this CDR3. This chain links TRDV1 with TRDJ1; TRDD3 aligns across 10 bases. Germline V gene lookup returns CDR1 TSWWSYY and CDR2 QGS. This CDR3 contains 22 residues. The V gene end was trimmed by 3 bases and the J gene end by 0 bases; junction bases not matched to a gene: 22. The CDR3 spells CALGELGPLKVLGDPNTDKLIF. DNA for the CDR3: TGTGCTCTTGGGGAGCTTGGCCCTCTCAAAGTACTGGGGGATCCGAACACCGATAAACTCATCTTT.

At least ten counts were recorded for this clone. The same CDR3 also results from other DNA sequences found in this sample. The V call is TRDV1, the J call TRDJ1; 7 bases line up with TRDD3. The CDR3 runs 16 residues. V was pared by 2 bases and J by 3 bases, with 9 bases of the junction left unmatched. The germline V gene has CDR1 TSWWSYY and CDR2 QGS. CDR3 sequence: CALGETHPGISDKLIF. The CDR3 nucleotides read TGTGCTCTTGGGGAAACCCATCCGGGGATATCCGATAAACTCATCTTT.

This clone was picked up a small number of times. A read error likely explains why the TCRdb protein, taken from a much larger clone, differs from this DNA's translation at residue 15; the protein shown is translated from the DNA. The chain uses TRDV2 and TRDJ3; 9 bases agree with TRDD3. TCRdb records no J gene; here it was assigned by comparing the DNA to germline. CDR1 is GEAIGNYY and CDR2 is EKD in the germline V gene. This CDR3 is built from 21 residues. The DNA for the CDR3 is TGTGCCTGTGATGGATTACTGGGGGACTTATACAGCTCCTGGGGCACCCGACAGATGTTTTTC. As protein: CACDGLLGDLYSSWGTRQMFF.

This clone was seen a few times. The chain couples TRDV1 to TRDJ1, with 13 bases lining up with TRDD3. The CDR3 loop spans 23 amino acids. V was pared by 0 bases and J by 1 base, with 20 bases of the junction left unmatched. Per the germline V gene, CDR1 is TSWWSYY and CDR2 is QGS. The CDR3 here is CALGELVDGFYWGIRVGTDKLIF. As DNA, the CDR3 is TGTGCTCTTGGGGAACTAGTTGACGGATTTTACTGGGGGATACGCGTTGGCACCGATAAACTCATCTTT.

About this clone: The protein in TCRdb stems from a much larger clone and differs at residue 11 from this DNA's translation, likely a read error; here the protein is translated from the DNA. The chain links TRDV1 to TRDJ1; 9 nucleotides agree with TRDD3. TCRdb is silent on the J gene; assignment here came from matching the DNA to germline. The CDR3 sequence is 15 residues long. Germline lookup yields CDR1 TSWWSYY and CDR2 QGS. The DNA of the CDR3 is TGTGCTCTTGGGGAGGTACTGGGGGACACCAATAAACTCATCTTT. It is translated as CALGEVLGDTNKLIF.

This clone has ten or more counts. Other DNA sequences in the sample encode the same CDR3. This chain uses TRDV2 with TRDJ1, with D perhaps TRDD3 (7 bases). In germline, CDR1 is GEAIGNYY, CDR2 EKD. CDR3 size: 16 residues. The V end was cut by 4 bases, the J end by 3 bases, with 20 bases between. CDR3 nucleotides: TGTGCCTGTGAAAAACTGGGGATCAAAATAGCCGATAAACTCATCTTT. This encodes CACEKLGIKIADKLIF.

The CDR3 spells CALGEIISYWGIRKLIF. The CDR3 DNA reads as TGTGCTCTTGGGGAAATTATTTCCTACTGGGGGATACGTAAACTCATCTTT. This chain joins TRDV1 and TRDJ1, with 13 bases lining up with TRDD3. The J gene was missing in TCRdb and was found by matching the end of the DNA to germline. The CDR3 is 17 amino acids. With V trimmed by 2 bases and J by 7 bases, 10 bases remained unmatched. The germline gives CDR1 TSWWSYY, CDR2 QGS.

On this clone itself: The amino acid sequence in TCRdb belongs to a much larger clone and departs from this DNA's translation at residue 6, likely a sequencing read error; the sequence shown is translated from the DNA. The CDR3 DNA reads TGTGCCTGTGACAAAGCACTGGGGGATACGACCTGGGACACCCGACAGATGTTTTTC. Amino acid sequence: CACDKALGDTTWDTRQMFF. The chain employs TRDV2 and TRDJ3, with TRDD3 matching over 13 bases. TCRdb offers no J gene call, so here the DNA was matched to germline to obtain one. In germline, CDR1 is GEAIGNYY, CDR2 EKD. The CDR3 spans 19 residues. The V and J ends lost 2 bases and 2 bases, in that order; junction bases with no gene match: 5.

This clone was detected a few times. TCRdb's entry gives the protein of a much larger clone, which mismatches this DNA's translation at residue 4, likely from a read error; the protein reported here is translated from the DNA. The chain recombines TRDV1 with TRDJ1; no definite D call. This CDR3 is 19 amino acids long. Germline CDR1 is TSWWSYY and CDR2 is QGS. The CDR3 DNA reads as TGTGCTCTTGAGGAAGAAGAGGGGCGTCTAAACTCTTACACCGATAAACTCATCTTT. Its protein product is CALEEEEGRLNSYTDKLIF.

This clone was seen more than once but under ten times. One base separates it from a far larger clone, so it is likely a read error. Within the sample, other DNA sequences also encode this same CDR3. For the V gene the call is TRDV1; the J gene has no call; no check of the table's D call, TRDD3, against the DNA was made. The CDR3 has 24 amino acids. The germline V gene has CDR1 TSWWSYY and CDR2 QGS. The CDR3 protein is CALGEGRSLLKYWGIKNLNDKLIF. CDR3 nucleotide sequence: TGTGCTCTTGGGGAAGGCAGGAGCCTTCTTAAGTACTGGGGGATCAAAAATCTCAACGATAAGCTCATCTTT.